The rows below give T cell receptor beta chains drawn from one sample of a study of T cells after yellow fever vaccination. TCRdb recomputed calls from the 5' RACE reads with MiXCR, one row per CDR3 protein. The sample includes approximately 330,000 distinct CDR3 sequences, under 15% of them seen just once. The sequenced sample was CD4+ T cells sorted from PBMCs, obtained 15 days after the yellow fever booster vaccination. All receptors come from a man younger than 35 who received the YFV17D yellow fever vaccine. CDR3s include the opening cysteine and the closing phenylalanine or tryptophan. Each record gives: clone size, D gene, J gene, V gene, CDR3 DNA, CDR3 protein. A D gene is named only where the DNA matches it firmly. Clone size is shown for a subset of rows, as once, few, many or a class of expanded clone.

abundance: .
d_gene: TRBD2
j_gene: TRBJ2-5
v_gene: TRBV5-1
CDR3nt: TGCGCCAGCAGCTCGGGGCCGGGACTAGTGGAAGAGACCCAGTACTTC
CDR3aa: CASSSGPGLVEETQYF

abundance: .
d_gene: .
j_gene: TRBJ1-2
v_gene: TRBV6-5
CDR3nt: TGTGCCAGCAGTTACTCGCAGGGGTACTATGGCTACACCTTC
CDR3aa: CASSYSQGYYGYTF

abundance: .
d_gene: .
j_gene: TRBJ2-2
v_gene: TRBV28
CDR3nt: TGTGCCACCCAAGGAGGGGGGGACGGGGAGCTGTTTTTT
CDR3aa: CATQGGGDGELFF

abundance: few
d_gene: .
j_gene: TRBJ1-5
v_gene: TRBV2
CDR3nt: TGTGCCAGCAGTGGCATAGGAAGAGAGCAGCCCCAGCATTTT
CDR3aa: CASSGIGREQPQHF

abundance: .
d_gene: TRBD1
j_gene: TRBJ1-5
v_gene: TRBV4-3
CDR3nt: TGCGCCAGCAGCCAAGATTTGAACAGGGGGTTGGTTCAGCCCCAGCATTTT
CDR3aa: CASSQDLNRGLVQPQHF

abundance: .
d_gene: TRBD2
j_gene: TRBJ2-1
v_gene: TRBV6-5
CDR3nt: TGTGCCAGCAGCATGACTAGCGGGGGTGATTACAATGAGCAGTTCTTC
CDR3aa: CASSMTSGGDYNEQFF

abundance: .
d_gene: TRBD1
j_gene: TRBJ2-1
v_gene: TRBV6-6
CDR3nt: TGTGCCAGCAGTCCCCGACAGGGACAGTTCTTC
CDR3aa: CASSPRQGQFF

abundance: .
d_gene: .
j_gene: TRBJ1-1
v_gene: TRBV6-6
CDR3nt: TGTGCCAGCAGTGACCAGGGGCCGAAGAACACTGAAGCTTTCTTT
CDR3aa: CASSDQGPKNTEAFF

abundance: many
d_gene: TRBD1
j_gene: TRBJ2-3
v_gene: TRBV7-3
CDR3nt: TGTGCCAGCAGCCCCGGGACAGGGGGCGCAGATACGCAGTATTTT
CDR3aa: CASSPGTGGADTQYF

abundance: .
d_gene: TRBD1
j_gene: TRBJ1-5
v_gene: TRBV18
CDR3nt: TGTGCCAGCTCACCGGGACAGGGTTCCTTACAGCCCCAGCATTTT
CDR3aa: CASSPGQGSLQPQHF

abundance: few
d_gene: TRBD1
j_gene: TRBJ1-5
v_gene: TRBV20-1
CDR3nt: TGCAGTGCTAGAACCGACAGGGGAGGGTGGCCCCAGCATTTT
CDR3aa: CSARTDRGGWPQHF

abundance: few
d_gene: TRBD1
j_gene: TRBJ1-2
v_gene: TRBV20-1
CDR3nt: TGCAGTGCTCAAAGGGGGCAGTCCTTAACCGGAAGCTACACCTTC
CDR3aa: CSAQRGQSLTGSYTF

abundance: many
d_gene: .
j_gene: TRBJ1-1
v_gene: TRBV7-7
CDR3nt: TGTGCCAGCAGCTTCCACTCTACGGGAGCTTTCTTT
CDR3aa: CASSFHSTGAFF

abundance: .
d_gene: TRBD1
j_gene: TRBJ2-3
v_gene: TRBV5-6
CDR3nt: TGTGCCAGCAGCTCTTCCCAGGGGGTGTGGAATACGCAGTATTTT
CDR3aa: CASSSSQGVWNTQYF

abundance: .
d_gene: TRBD1
j_gene: TRBJ2-3
v_gene: TRBV4-3
CDR3nt: TGCGCCAGCAGCCAAGGAGGGACAGGGGGCGCGTCAGATACGCAGTATTTT
CDR3aa: CASSQGGTGGASDTQYF

abundance: .
d_gene: .
j_gene: TRBJ1-5
v_gene: TRBV6-6
CDR3nt: TGTGCCAGCAGTCGTATGAGTCAGCCCCAGCATTTT
CDR3aa: CASSRMSQPQHF

abundance: .
d_gene: .
j_gene: TRBJ1-1
v_gene: TRBV6-5
CDR3nt: TGTGCCAGCAAAAAGGGGGACAATGAAGCTTTCTTT
CDR3aa: CASKKGDNEAFF

abundance: many
d_gene: .
j_gene: TRBJ1-1
v_gene: TRBV2
CDR3nt: TGTGCCAGCAGGGCAGAGCTGAACACTGAAGCTTTCTTT
CDR3aa: CASRAELNTEAFF

abundance: .
d_gene: .
j_gene: TRBJ1-1
v_gene: TRBV29-1
CDR3nt: TGCAGCGTTGGGATTTACACTGAAGCTTTCTTT
CDR3aa: CSVGIYTEAFF

abundance: few
d_gene: .
j_gene: TRBJ2-5
v_gene: TRBV20-1
CDR3nt: TGCAGTCCGTCGAAGGGCAGCAAAGAGACCCAGTACTTC
CDR3aa: CSPSKGSKETQYF

abundance: many
d_gene: TRBD2
j_gene: TRBJ2-3
v_gene: TRBV4-1
CDR3nt: TGCGCCAGCAGCCAAATTAGCGGGGGGGAGCCAGATACGCAGTATTTT
CDR3aa: CASSQISGGEPDTQYF

abundance: many
d_gene: TRBD2
j_gene: TRBJ2-3
v_gene: TRBV5-1
CDR3nt: TGCGCCAGCAGCTTTAGCGGGGTTAGCACAGATACGCAGTATTTT
CDR3aa: CASSFSGVSTDTQYF

abundance: few
d_gene: .
j_gene: TRBJ2-1
v_gene: TRBV19
CDR3nt: TGTGCCAGTAGTGTGCAGGGACGGAGCTCCTACAATGAGCAGTTCTTC
CDR3aa: CASSVQGRSSYNEQFF

abundance: .
d_gene: .
j_gene: TRBJ2-3
v_gene: TRBV7-9
CDR3nt: TGTGCCAGCAGTCGGAACCCAGTTAGCGCAGATACGCAGTATTTT
CDR3aa: CASSRNPVSADTQYF

abundance: .
d_gene: TRBD2
j_gene: TRBJ2-3
v_gene: TRBV30
CDR3nt: TGTGCCTGGAGTAGGCTAGCGGGGGGGCGCACAGATACGCAGTATTTT
CDR3aa: CAWSRLAGGRTDTQYF

abundance: few
d_gene: .
j_gene: TRBJ2-1
v_gene: TRBV20-1
CDR3nt: TGCAGTGCGACCCGCCCCGGGGGCAGTAAGCAGTTCTTC
CDR3aa: CSATRPGGSKQFF

abundance: few
d_gene: .
j_gene: TRBJ2-5
v_gene: TRBV28
CDR3nt: TGTGCCAGCAGTCCCGGGTCCACCCTTGGAGAGACCCAGTACTTC
CDR3aa: CASSPGSTLGETQYF

abundance: once
d_gene: .
j_gene: TRBJ2-7
v_gene: TRBV18
CDR3nt: TGTGCCAGCTCACCACCGGGGCTGTCCTACGAGCAGTACTTC
CDR3aa: CASSPPGLSYEQYF

abundance: few
d_gene: TRBD2
j_gene: TRBJ2-2
v_gene: TRBV5-1
CDR3nt: TGCGCCAGCGGAGGTCGACTAGCGCTGAACACCGGGGAGCTGTTTTTT
CDR3aa: CASGGRLALNTGELFF

abundance: .
d_gene: TRBD1
j_gene: TRBJ1-2
v_gene: TRBV6-2/TRBV6-3
CDR3nt: TGTGCCAGCAGTGGACAGGGAGTCTATGGCTACACCTTC
CDR3aa: CASSGQGVYGYTF

abundance: .
d_gene: .
j_gene: TRBJ2-1
v_gene: TRBV2
CDR3nt: TGTGCCACCACGGGACGTGGACTTGGGCAGTTCTTC
CDR3aa: CATTGRGLGQFF

abundance: few
d_gene: .
j_gene: TRBJ1-2
v_gene: TRBV4-1
CDR3nt: TGCGCCAGCAGCCTTACCCGGGAGCCTGGTAACTATGGCTACACCTTC
CDR3aa: CASSLTREPGNYGYTF

abundance: few
d_gene: .
j_gene: TRBJ2-7
v_gene: TRBV6-5
CDR3nt: TGTGCCAGCAGAAGGAGGGGGGACTCCTACGAGCAGTACTTC
CDR3aa: CASRRRGDSYEQYF

abundance: few
d_gene: .
j_gene: TRBJ2-7
v_gene: TRBV11-2
CDR3nt: TGTGCCAGCAGCCTAAACACCGACGAGCAGTACTTC
CDR3aa: CASSLNTDEQYF

abundance: many
d_gene: TRBD1
j_gene: TRBJ1-1
v_gene: TRBV18
CDR3nt: TGTGCCAGCTCAGAATCCTACAGGGGTACTGAAGCTTTCTTT
CDR3aa: CASSESYRGTEAFF

abundance: .
d_gene: .
j_gene: TRBJ2-1
v_gene: TRBV4-3
CDR3nt: TGCGCCAGCAGCCAAGCGACAGAATACAATGAGCAGTTCTTC
CDR3aa: CASSQATEYNEQFF

abundance: .
d_gene: TRBD1
j_gene: TRBJ2-2
v_gene: TRBV24-1
CDR3nt: TGTGCCACCAGTGACTCGACAGGGCCCGGGGAGCTGTTTTTT
CDR3aa: CATSDSTGPGELFF